This is a list of T cell receptor beta chains from one sample in a study of cytotoxic CD8 clonotypes in ibrutinib-treated CLL. Libraries were prepared by immunoSEQ multiplex PCR; TCRdb keeps only in-frame clonotypes and omits some of them. The data contain 250,000 to 350,000 clones, 65% to 85% of them singletons. Here the sequenced sample was PBMCs, taken at disease progression, from a patient treated with ibrutinib. The receptor set was obtained from a human donor with chronic lymphocytic leukemia. Each CDR3 is given with its conserved first and last residue. D genes are given only for firm matches. The size entry is marked missing in some rows and otherwise reads once, few, many or a size class.

v_gene	j_gene	len	d_gene	abundance	CDR3nt	CDR3aa
TRBV4-1	TRBJ2-7	15	-	-	TGCGCCAGCAGCCAAGACAGCTCGGGGAACTACGAGCAGTACTTC	CASSQDSSGNYEQYF
TRBV9	TRBJ1-6	14	-	-	TGTGCCAGCAGCGGACGGACAACGGGTGGCCCCCTCCACTTT	CASSGRTTGGPLHF
TRBV19	TRBJ1-5	18	-	-	TGTGCCAGTACGGAGCAGTCCCTACGTGGAGTTAGCAATCAGCCCCAGCATTTT	CASTEQSLRGVSNQPQHF
TRBV10-3	TRBJ1-3	13	TRBD1	-	TGTGCCATCAGTGGGGACAGAGGAAACACCATATATTTT	CAISGDRGNTIYF
TRBV28	TRBJ1-5	17	-	-	TGTGCCAGCAGTTTAGGGGGGTGGGGGCATAGCAATCAGCCCCAGCATTTT	CASSLGGWGHSNQPQHF
TRBV5-6	TRBJ1-2	13	-	-	TGTGCCAGCAGCTGGACGGGGATCGGCGGCTACACCTTC	CASSWTGIGGYTF
TRBV5-4	TRBJ2-7	12	-	-	TGTGCCACTTCGTCCAGGCCCTACGAGCAGTACTTC	CATSSRPYEQYF
TRBV4-1	TRBJ1-2	16	TRBD1	-	TGCGCCAGCAGCGCCTCGACAGGGAGGGACCGCTATGGCTACACCTTC	CASSASTGRDRYGYTF
TRBV29-1	TRBJ2-1	11	-	-	TGCAGCGTTGGAGTCCCCAATGAGCAGTTCTTC	CSVGVPNEQFF
TRBV5-6	TRBJ2-7	14	-	-	TGTGCCAGCAGCTTGGCCCTGGAAACCTACGAGCAGTACTTC	CASSLALETYEQYF
TRBV6-1	TRBJ2-7	12	-	-	TGTGCCAGCGGGTACGGCTCCTACGAGCAGTACTTC	CASGYGSYEQYF
TRBV10-3	TRBJ2-7	14	-	-	TGTGCCATCAGAAGGGACATGGGATACTACGAGCAGTACTTC	CAIRRDMGYYEQYF
TRBV18	TRBJ2-1	15	TRBD2	-	TGTGCCAGCTCACCACGAGGGACTAAAGACAATGAGCAGTTCTTC	CASSPRGTKDNEQFF
TRBV9	TRBJ2-7	13	-	-	TGTGCCAGCAGCGTAGGGCCAGGGAGGGAGCAGTACTTC	CASSVGPGREQYF
TRBV4-3	TRBJ2-7	14	-	-	TGCGCCAGCAGCCCGAGGACTGGGGCCTACGAGCAGTACTTC	CASSPRTGAYEQYF
TRBV18	TRBJ1-1	15	TRBD1	-	TGTGCCAGCTCACTATTGGGACAGAGGAACACTGAAGCTTTCTTT	CASSLLGQRNTEAFF
TRBV4-3	TRBJ2-3	14	-	few	TGCGCCAGCAGCCAAGACAGGGGAGGAGATACGCAGTATTTT	CASSQDRGGDTQYF
TRBV14	TRBJ2-7	16	-	-	TGTGCCAGCAGTCCTCGAGCGGGTGGAAGCTCCTACGAGCAGTACTTC	CASSPRAGGSSYEQYF
TRBV28	TRBJ2-5	15	-	many	TGTGCCAGCAGTTTGGAACTGGGGGCGGGGGAGACCCAGTACTTC	CASSLELGAGETQYF
TRBV5-1	TRBJ2-1	16	TRBD2	-	TGCGCCAGCAGCTTGGCCGCGGGGGTGAGCTACAATGAGCAGTTCTTC	CASSLAAGVSYNEQFF
TRBV2	TRBJ2-5	15	TRBD2	-	TGTGCCAGCAGTCGCGGGGGGGCCGCTGCAAAGACCCAGTACTTC	CASSRGGAAAKTQYF
TRBV2	TRBJ2-2	15	TRBD1	-	TGTGCCAGCAGTGTAAGGGGACAGTCCACCGGGGAGCTGTTTTTT	CASSVRGQSTGELFF
TRBV7-8	TRBJ2-1	14	-	-	TGTGCCAGCAGACAAAACAGGGTAATGGGTGAGCAGTTCTTC	CASRQNRVMGEQFF
TRBV5-1	TRBJ1-2	15	-	-	TGCGCCAGCAGCCCCGAGTGGGGACATGGCTATGGCTACACCTTC	CASSPEWGHGYGYTF
TRBV7-6	TRBJ2-7	13	-	-	TGTGCCAGCAGCTTTTTAGATTCCTACGAGCAGTACTTC	CASSFLDSYEQYF
TRBV10-1	TRBJ2-5	16	-	-	TGCGCCAGCAGTGAGGCTCGCGGGTTTCGCCGGGAGACCCAGTACTTC	CASSEARGFRRETQYF
TRBV11-2	TRBJ2-3	13	-	-	TGTGCCAGCAGCTCGCCCAACACAGATACGCAGTATTTT	CASSSPNTDTQYF
TRBV7-2	TRBJ2-7	15	TRBD2	-	TGTGCCAGCAGCTTTGCAGCGGGAGGAAGCTACGAGCAGTACTTC	CASSFAAGGSYEQYF
TRBV5-4	TRBJ1-2	12	-	-	TGTGCCAGCAGCTTGGACAGGACCCGTCGCACCTTC	CASSLDRTRRTF
TRBV13	TRBJ2-3	15	-	-	TGTGCCAGCAGCATACAGGATTTTAGCACAGATACGCAGTATTTT	CASSIQDFSTDTQYF
TRBV7-2	TRBJ2-7	15	-	once	TGTGCCAGCAGCTTAGGGGACATTGTTGGCATCGAGCAGTACTTC	CASSLGDIVGIEQYF
TRBV10-3	TRBJ1-5	14	TRBD1	-	TGTGCCATCAGTGGACAGGGGGCGGCTCAGCCCCAGCATTTT	CAISGQGAAQPQHF
TRBV7-9	TRBJ2-7	14	TRBD1	-	TGTGCCAGCAGCGACTCCGGGACAGGGAGTCAGCAGTACTTC	CASSDSGTGSQQYF
TRBV10-3	TRBJ2-5	14	TRBD1	-	TGTGCCATCAGTGAGTCGACAGGGCAAGAGACCCAGTACTTC	CAISESTGQETQYF
TRBV29-1	TRBJ2-3	14	-	-	TGCAGCGCCCGCCGGGGGACAGGCACAGATACGCAGTATTTT	CSARRGTGTDTQYF
TRBV5-6	TRBJ2-1	16	-	-	TGTGCCAGCAGCTTTTTCGGCAGGGAAACTTACAATGAGCAGTTCTTC	CASSFFGRETYNEQFF
TRBV19	TRBJ1-1	14	-	-	TGTGCCAGTAGACCCCTTGGAATGAACACTGAAGCTTTCTTT	CASRPLGMNTEAFF
TRBV18	TRBJ1-1	13	-	few	TGTGCCAGCTCAGAGTATAAGAGTGGTGAAGCTTTCTTT	CASSEYKSGEAFF
TRBV5-4	TRBJ2-7	15	TRBD2	few	TGTGCCAGCAGCTTGGATCCTAGCGGGATAGGCGAGCAGTACTTC	CASSLDPSGIGEQYF
TRBV6-5	TRBJ2-2	14	TRBD2	-	TGTGCCAGCAACCAGGATCGGGGGGCCGGGGAGCTGTTTTTT	CASNQDRGAGELFF
TRBV6-5	TRBJ2-7	16	-	-	TGTGCCAGCAGTTACTCGGGTCGGGGCGTCTCCTACGAGCAGTACTTC	CASSYSGRGVSYEQYF
TRBV27	TRBJ2-7	15	TRBD2	-	TGTGCCAGCAGTTTTACTAGCGGGACATCCTACGAGCAGTACTTC	CASSFTSGTSYEQYF
TRBV7-9	TRBJ2-1	12	-	-	TGTGCCAGCAGCCTCACCTACAATGAGCAGTTCTTC	CASSLTYNEQFF
TRBV10-1	TRBJ2-5	12	-	-	TGCGCCAGCAGTGGAGTCCAAGAGACCCAGTACTTC	CASSGVQETQYF
TRBV6-6	TRBJ1-5	15	TRBD1	once	TGTGCCAGCAGGGGGGGACAGCCCCCGGATCAGCCCCAGCATTTT	CASRGGQPPDQPQHF
TRBV5-5	TRBJ2-5	14	-	-	TGTGCCAGCAGCTTTGTTGCGCCGGCGGGGACCCAGTACTTC	CASSFVAPAGTQYF
TRBV6-1	TRBJ1-5	13	-	-	TGTGCCAGCAGTCAGGACTTGGATCAGCCCCAGCATTTT	CASSQDLDQPQHF